This T cell receptor beta chain was recovered during a study of CD8 T cells in Susac syndrome. This clonotype was seen just once. The CDR3 is 16 residues long. The V and J ends lost 2 bases and 3 bases, in that order; junction bases with no gene match: 5. Germline-derived CDR1 and CDR2 are ENHRY and SYGVKD. RNA in amounts of roughly 0.45 to 1 ug was reverse transcribed with random hexamers. In TCRdb, the immunoSEQ multiplex PCR reads were re-called with MiXCR into one record per CDR3 protein. The sample has 200,000 or so distinct CDR3 sequences, 90% to 95% seen once. V gene TRBV10-3 combines with J gene TRBJ2-3; TRBD2 matches 10 bases. Sequencing was carried out using CD8+ T cells from PBMCs. This clonotype originated in a human donor with multiple sclerosis. Here the CDR3 DNA reads TGTGCCATCAGTGAGCCGGGGACTAGCGTAACAGATACGCAGTATTTT. Its translation: CAISEPGTSVTDTQYF.